A selection of T cell receptor beta chains follows, all from one sample in a study of cytomegalovirus exposure and HLA in healthy donors. TCRdb's copy holds only in-frame clones and misses some; the assay was immunoSEQ multiplex PCR. The profile shows some 130,000 clones, approximately 87% of them singletons. Sequencing was done on a sample of PBMCs. The receptors here all came from a man between 35 and 55 years old in good health and CMV-seronegative. Both conserved end residues are part of each CDR3. Some rows mark clone size as missing; the rest say once, few, many or name a class of expanded clone.

>TRBJ2-3|NA|TRBV5-1
CASSLVAGGGTDTQYF
>TRBJ2-5|NA|TRBV13
CASSQRTGTHQETQYF
>TRBJ2-5|NA|TRBV7-6
CASSSIAGQETQYF
>TRBJ2-7|NA|TRBV5-4
CASSLPLQGSKQYF
>TRBJ2-7|few|TRBV7-3
CASSAGLAYEQYF
>NA|NA|TRBV5-4
CASSSGTTYEQYF
>TRBJ1-2|NA|TRBV5-1
CASSLESGSNYGYTF
>TRBJ2-3|few|TRBV5-6
CASSLYGTGHDTQYF
>TRBJ2-1|NA|TRBV5-8
CASSLGTSGGPSYNEQFF
>TRBJ2-7|NA|TRBV7-9
CASSLGGLAAEQYF
>TRBJ2-4|once|TRBV2
CASSDSSGSHYF
>TRBJ2-5|NA|TRBV7-2
CASSLAGGETQYF
>TRBJ2-5|NA|TRBV4-3
CASSQDEAGGKETQYF
>TRBJ1-5|few|TRBV25-1
CASSPLLRPTGGQPQHF
>TRBJ2-1|once|TRBV7-2
CASSLGLAPYNEQFF
>TRBJ1-6|NA|TRBV2
CARGAPGQGSSPLHF
>TRBJ2-7|NA|TRBV10-3
CATSGFVGGEQYF
>TRBJ1-1|NA|TRBV10-3
CAISAGDQAFF
>TRBJ2-1|NA|TRBV11-2
CASSLVPGLAVNNEQFF
>TRBJ2-1|NA|TRBV15
CATSHLAGVRNNEQFF
>TRBJ2-3|once|TRBV7-3
CASSSPEASDTQYF
>TRBJ2-5|NA|TRBV9
CASSGGGTQYF
>TRBJ1-2|NA|TRBV6-6
CASSPIYGGYTF
>TRBJ1-3|NA|TRBV6-1
CASPGGQGNTIYF
>TRBJ2-3|NA|TRBV9
CASSVATASGSADTQYF
>TRBJ2-2|NA|TRBV7-8
CASSLVVIATGELFF
>TRBJ2-2|NA|TRBV19
CASSQTTSIRELFF
>TRBJ2-1|few|TRBV7-3
CASSEGLAGLGNEQFF
>TRBJ2-5|once|TRBV6-5
CASSYYPRRGETQYF